This T cell receptor (beta chain) came from a study of cytomegalovirus exposure and HLA in healthy donors. Remarks on this clone: The antigen is not known.

General observations from the study: Later genetic work tied a missense DCLRE1C variant to beta-chain V and J trimming. Overall, about 160 TCR beta chains were annotated as cytomegalovirus-associated.

The PCR contained 60 Vbeta and 13 Jbeta primers. Libraries were prepared by immunoSEQ multiplex PCR; TCRdb keeps only in-frame clonotypes and omits some of them. The sample contains 100,000 to 150,000 clones, around 79% of which appear only once. With 5 bases clipped from V and 5 bases from J, the junction kept 7 bases outside the gene matches. Looked up from germline, CDR1 is LNHDA and CDR2 is SQIVND (reference sequence). The CDR3 length is 14 residues. This receptor was obtained from a woman aged 18-30 years in good health and CMV-seronegative. The V call is TRBV19, the J call TRBJ1-1; 8 nucleotides match TRBD1. Sequencing input: PBMCs. The CDR3 nucleotides are TGTGCCAGTAGTTCTTTCAGGGGGCAAACTGAAGCTTTCTTT. This encodes CASSSFRGQTEAFF.